This record covers a single T cell receptor beta chain. This clonotype has a count of ten or more. This clone's antigen is unknown. No base quality values were provided; no much bigger clone lies one nucleotide off. Including the terminal cysteine and phenylalanine, the CDR3 comprises 15 residues. The retained sequence is limited to the CDR3, 45 bases, with the frame set at the first base. V is cut by 6 bases and J by 0 bases, and the space between the germline ends is 14 bases. The germline V gene specifies KGHSH as CDR1 and LQKENI as CDR2. This entry comes from a study of early T cells in non-severe SARS-CoV-2 infection (dated by TCRdb to 2020 to 2023). A note on the overall study: Bulk RNA from unsorted whole blood was used for TCR sequencing, so alpha and beta chains could not be paired.

A case-control design nested within a healthcare worker cohort in London, UK, was used, with weekly nasopharyngeal swab PCR tests and blood sampling performed. Between 23 and 31 March 2020, the week of the UK lockdown, healthcare workers were enrolled and then followed up weekly for as long as 16 weeks. Here is what the overall study found, with its caveats: VDJdb matching was skewed toward anti-spike CD8 responses and likely underestimated virus-specific expansions, missing private and CD4 specificities.

Receptor amplification or capture employed 5' RACE. The sequencer listed for this sample is NextSeq 500. The TCR library protocol attached unique molecular identifiers to individual cDNA molecules to correct for sequencing error and PCR bias. Both TCR alpha and beta chains were sequenced, and tight co-correlation was observed between alpha and beta sequence abundances in each sample. As for how the authors treated the data: Decombinator V4 was used to perform V gene, J gene and CDR3 annotation of TCR sequences. TCRs were defined as expanded if a significant change between any two time points was detected under a Poisson model with p below 0.0001. Abundances of TCRs were expressed as counts per million after normalisation to the total number of TCRs sequenced in each sample. TRAV1-2 paired with TRAJ12, TRAJ20 or TRAJ33 defined MAIT TCRs, while TRAV10 paired with TRAJ18 defined iNKT TCRs. VDJdb, accessed 1 November 2021, was searched for CMV, EBV and SARS-CoV-2 annotated TCRs, with TCRs annotated for multiple antigens excluded. TCRdb redid the processing of the public reads, applying fastp at Q25 and MiXCR, and retained in-frame beta chains. Identical CDR3 protein sequences are pooled into one entry, listed with their most common genes and DNA. The V and J calls and clone size come from TCRdb's table, not from the authors' own analysis. Within this sample are tens of thousands of distinct CDR3 sequences, with approximately 10% of them counted one time only. The ten largest clones take up roughly 9.7% of the sample.

Sequencing was carried out using whole blood. The chain employs TRBV18 and TRBJ2-5; the D gene is tentatively TRBD1 or TRBD2, each matching 5 bases. The TCR was taken from an adult who was a healthcare worker with PCR-confirmed SARS-CoV-2 infection or an uninfected control (not recorded which). The DNA sequence is as follows: TGTGCCAGCTCTCCCGGGGCCGGCGACCAAGAGACCCAGTACTTC. This yields the protein CASSPGAGDQETQYF.